This TCR beta chain derives from a study of graft-versus-host responses after intestinal transplantation. Study-level information: Anti-thymocyte globulin induction, then tacrolimus and steroids for 3 to 4 years, went to all recipients. Findings and limits, study-wide: GvH clones turned up in recipient marrow; some had shown up first in ileum or blood. High graft-versus-host to host-versus-graft clonal ratios were found in allografts of patients who had graft-donor T cell macrochimerism.

Points on this clone: Its target is unknown.

Here immunoSEQ multiplex PCR was the method, and the copy in TCRdb shows in-frame clones only, minus some. In the table there are 85,000 to 100,000 clones, about nine tenths of which are singletons. The V end was cut by 0 bases, the J end by 4 bases, with 12 bases between. Germline CDR1 LNHNV, CDR2 YYDKDF (reference sequence). This CDR3 has 15 amino acids. Sequencing used unstimulated CD8+ T cells sorted from spleen or lymph node cells, obtained before transplant. This TCR was recovered from a human donor who was the organ donor for an intestinal transplant. The chain combines TRBV15 with TRBJ2-5, with D possibly being TRBD2 (6 bases). The CDR3 loop is CATSREGAGRETQYF. The CDR3 DNA reads TGTGCCACCAGCAGAGAGGGTGCGGGGAGAGAGACCCAGTACTTC.